What follows are 31 T cell receptor beta chains derived from one specimen sequenced in a study of memory CD4+ T cells and cytomegalovirus serostatus (dated by TCRdb to the late 2010s). Single viable CD3+CD4+CD8-CD45RO+ cells were sorted as memory CD4+ T cells on a FACSAria II. Library preparation was by the immunoSEQ multiplex PCR assay. Entries here come from immuneACCESS through TCRdb and include only in-frame sequences with V and J called. Some clones fail to appear in such tables; in the studies checked, an unresolved V gene covers under half of the shortfall, and the cause of the remainder is unknown. The sample has around 53,000 clones on record, around 80% of them singletons. The top ten hold 2% of the sample. The sample consisted of memory CD4+ T cells from blood. All receptors come from an adult in good health and CMV-seropositive.

The J gene is TRBJ1-5, the V gene TRBV27; D remains unclear. CDR1 and CDR2 (germline): MNHEY, SMNVEV (reference sequence). The germline V and J ends were trimmed by 3 bases and 0 bases, with 6 bases remaining between them. CDR3 length: 14 amino acids. The CDR3 DNA reads as TGTGCCAGCAGTTTTAGGTATAGCAATCAGCCCCAGCATTTT. This translates into CASSFRYSNQPQHF.

This rearrangement joins TRBV25-1 to TRBJ1-4, with unresolved D. CDR1 and CDR2 (germline): MGHDK, SYGVNS. The ends were cut back, 4 bases at V and 10 bases at J, with 10 bases in the middle. The CDR3 runs to 12 residues. The CDR3 loop is CASSGSRGKLFF. The DNA of the CDR3 is TGTGCCAGCAGTGGGAGCCGCGGAAAACTGTTTTTT.

The chain carries TRBV29-1 and TRBJ2-7; D might be TRBD1 (8 bases). Germline-derived CDR1 and CDR2 are SQVTM and ANQGSEA. The CDR3 totals 15 residues. Between the trimmed V and J ends, which lost 4 bases and 4 bases, there was a span of 20 bases. The CDR3 is CSVGEGGTGQYEQYF. The CDR3 DNA is TGCAGCGTTGGGGAGGGCGGGACAGGTCAGTACGAGCAGTACTTC.

The rearrangement uses TRBV4-1 and TRBJ1-6, with TRBD1 matching 8 bases. Germline loops: CDR1 MGHRA, CDR2 YSYEKL. The CDR3 length is 14 residues. Trimming cost V 3 bases and J 9 bases; bases outside gene matches: 4. Written as DNA, the CDR3 is TGCGCCAGCAGCCACGGACAGGGAGGTTCACCCCTCCACTTT. Amino acid sequence: CASSHGQGGSPLHF.

This clone was observed a few times. The genes are TRBV2 and TRBJ1-1, with D hard to call. The V end lost 6 bases, the J end lost 0 bases, and 11 bases lay between the germline ends. The CDR3 is made up of 14 amino acids. From germline, CDR1 is SNHLY and CDR2 FYNNEI. CDR3 DNA sequence: TGTGCCAGCAGAGTTACGGAGATGAACACTGAAGCTTTCTTT. This sequence encodes CASRVTEMNTEAFF. Full variable domain (outside the CDR3, taken from reference TRBV2 and TRBJ1-1): EPEVTQTPSHQVTQMGQEVILRCVPISNHLYFYWYRQILGQKVEFLVSFYNNEISEKSEIFDDQFSVERPDGSNFTLKIRSTKLEDSAMYFCASRVTEMNTEAFFGQGTRLTVV.

The rearrangement joins TRBV7-8 to TRBJ2-7; a possible D gene is TRBD1 (5 bases). V was pared by 2 bases and J by 1 base, with 12 bases between. CDR3 size: 15 residues. Germline lookup yields CDR1 SGHVS and CDR2 FQNEAQ. The CDR3 loop is CASSLRGHISYEQYF. The CDR3 DNA reads TGTGCCAGCAGCTTAAGAGGACATATTTCCTACGAGCAGTACTTC.

J is TRBJ1-4 and V is TRBV6-1; D unresolved. With 4 bases removed from V and 7 bases from J, the gap between germline ends came to 13 bases. Looked up from germline, CDR1 is MNHNS and CDR2 is SASEGT. The CDR3 covers 14 residues. The CDR3 DNA reads as TGTGCCAGCAGTGGTACACCGATGAGTGAAAAACTGTTTTTT. It encodes CASSGTPMSEKLFF.

The chain couples TRBV4-3 to TRBJ2-1, with 10 bases fitting TRBD2. From germline, CDR1 is LGHNA and CDR2 YSLEER. The CDR3 totals 15 residues. V lost 1 base, J lost 6 bases, and 3 bases stayed unmatched. The CDR3 DNA follows: TGCGCCAGCAGCCAAGGAAGCGGGAGGGTCAATGAGCAGTTCTTC. Translation gives CASSQGSGRVNEQFF.

For the CDR3, the DNA is TGTGCCAGCAGTTTAAAGTCCGGCATTAGCACCGGGGAGCTGTTTTTT. This translates into CASSLKSGISTGELFF. The chain carries TRBV27 and TRBJ2-2, with no clear D. CDR1 is MNHEY, CDR2 SMNVEV, per germline (reference sequence). The V end lost 2 bases, the J end lost 4 bases, and 14 bases lay between the germline ends. The CDR3 has 16 residues.

The chain couples TRBV5-1 to TRBJ2-7; D ambiguous. The V end lost 6 bases, the J end lost 3 bases, and 13 bases lay between the germline ends. The germline gives CDR1 SGHRS, CDR2 YFSETQ. The CDR3 loop spans 13 amino acids. The CDR3 region has the DNA TGCGCCAGCACCTTTGGACCGGACTACGAGCAGTACTTC. This sequence encodes CASTFGPDYEQYF.

This chain joins TRBV2 and TRBJ2-5; 8 bases are a match to TRBD2. The CDR3 is 13 residues long. V lost 8 bases, J lost 5 bases, and 7 bases stayed unmatched. Germline assignment: CDR1 SNHLY and CDR2 FYNNEI. The CDR3: CASGTRLAETQYF. In DNA, the CDR3 is TGTGCCAGCGGGACGAGACTAGCGGAGACCCAGTACTTC. The full variable domain, its missing parts supplied by reference TRBV2 and TRBJ2-5, is EPEVTQTPSHQVTQMGQEVILRCVPISNHLYFYWYRQILGQKVEFLVSFYNNEISEKSEIFDDQFSVERPDGSNFTLKIRSTKLEDSAMYFCASGTRLAETQYFGPGTRLLVL.

The CDR3 loop is CATTALRGRPYGYTF. The CDR3 DNA follows: TGTGCCACTACAGCATTGAGGGGGCGTCCTTATGGCTACACCTTC. The chain employs TRBV2 and TRBJ1-2; 7 bases match TRBD1. In germline, CDR1 is SNHLY, CDR2 FYNNEI. The ends lost 10 bases at V and 5 bases at J; junction bases unmatched: 16. The CDR3 consists of 15 residues.

V and J are TRBV27 and TRBJ1-3; no clear D gene. The V gene's germline CDR1 is MNHEY and CDR2 SMNVEV (reference sequence). V dropped 3 bases and J dropped 1 base, with 4 bases sitting between them. The CDR3 spans 13 residues. The CDR3 spells CASSFKSGNTIYF. The DNA for the CDR3 is TGTGCCAGCAGTTTTAAATCTGGAAACACCATATATTTT.

This clone was observed a handful of times. This chain joins TRBV7-2 and TRBJ2-2; no firm D call. This CDR3 contains 13 residues. V was clipped by 1 base and J by 8 bases, with 8 bases between them. Germline V CDR1 and CDR2: SGHTA, FQGNSA. CDR3 region: CASSLGLRGELFF. The CDR3 DNA reads TGTGCCAGCAGCTTAGGCCTTAGAGGGGAGCTGTTTTTT.

V is TRBV12-5 and J is TRBJ2-3; perhaps TRBD1 as D (5 bases). From germline, CDR1 is LGHNT and CDR2 FRNRAP. This CDR3 is 13 amino acids long. Trimming took 6 bases from V and 4 from J, leaving 11 bases between them. This chain's CDR3 is CASGPGLPDTQYF. The CDR3 DNA reads TGTGCTAGTGGCCCAGGGCTCCCAGATACGCAGTATTTT.

The chain carries TRBV6-6 and TRBJ2-7; D may be TRBD2 (7 bases). Trimming left V 4 bases short and J 7 bases short, with 17 bases between. Germline values: CDR1 MNHNY, CDR2 SVGAGI (reference sequence). The length of the CDR3 is 14 residues. CDR3 sequence (DNA): TGTGCCAGCAGTTTGAGACAGGCCGGGAGGGAGCAGTACTTC. This sequence encodes CASSLRQAGREQYF.

This rearrangement joins TRBV2 to TRBJ1-2; the match to TRBD1 covers 7 bases. The germline gives CDR1 SNHLY, CDR2 FYNNEI. V gave up 4 bases and J gave up 6 bases; unmatched junction bases: 8. The length of the CDR3 is 14 residues. The CDR3 coding sequence is TGTGCCAGCAGTGCCCAACAGGGGCCACATGGCTACACCTTC. This codes for CASSAQQGPHGYTF.

The chain links TRBV20-1 to TRBJ2-1; TRBD2 might be the D (6 bases). Looked up from germline, CDR1 is DFQATT and CDR2 is SNEGSKA (reference sequence). This CDR3 has 11 amino acids. V was trimmed by 6 bases and J by 7 bases, leaving 10 bases between them. The CDR3 coding sequence is TGCAGTGCCCTTCGGGGGAATGAGCAGTTCTTC. This gives the protein CSALRGNEQFF.

CDR3 sequence (DNA): TGCAGCGTTGCCAGCGGGACGATTTCCTACGAGCAGTACTTC. It is translated as CSVASGTISYEQYF. The V gene is TRBV29-1, the J gene TRBJ2-7; 7 bases are shared with TRBD2. Germline assignment: CDR1 SQVTM and CDR2 ANQGSEA. The ends lost 4 bases at V and 1 base at J; junction bases unmatched: 7. There are 14 residues in the CDR3.

About this clone: The germline gene is not matched at one end of the junction; a read error may be the cause. This chain uses TRBV5-1 with TRBJ1-4; no firm D call. This CDR3 spans 12 amino acids. From germline, CDR1 is SGHRS and CDR2 YFSETQ. This chain's CDR3 is CASSLRREKLFF. The CDR3 DNA is TGTGCCAGCAGCTTGAGGCGTGAAAAACTGTTTTTT.

The rearrangement joins TRBV29-1 to TRBJ2-5, with D perhaps matching TRBD1 or TRBD2 (5 bases each). Trimming removed 1 base at V and 9 bases at J, with 15 bases between. In germline, CDR1 is SQVTM, CDR2 ANQGSEA. CDR3 length: 13 residues. The CDR3 sequence is CSVEAPGTKAQYF. Here the CDR3 DNA reads TGCAGCGTTGAAGCTCCAGGGACGAAGGCCCAGTACTTC.

The chain carries TRBV6-1 and TRBJ2-1; D remains ambiguous. Germline CDR1 and CDR2: MNHNS and SASEGT. V was cut by 1 base and J by 9 bases, with 7 bases left in between. The CDR3 extends over 12 amino acids. CDR3 residues: CASSEERREQFF. The CDR3 DNA is TGTGCCAGCAGTGAAGAGAGGCGTGAGCAGTTCTTC.

The chain employs TRBV2 and TRBJ2-7; the D gene is possibly TRBD1 (5 bases). This CDR3 is built from 11 residues. Looked up from germline, CDR1 is SNHLY and CDR2 is FYNNEI. V shed 3 bases and J shed 12 bases, with 12 bases lying between them. The CDR3 nucleotides are TGTGCCAGCAGTGACATAGGGGCCCTGTACTTC. Amino acids: CASSDIGALYF.

This clone was observed a single time. The V call is TRBV7-9, the J call TRBJ2-3; 9 positions agree with TRBD2. Losses at the gene ends were 7 bases for V and 5 bases for J; bases not matched to a gene: 10. Germline V gene sequence: CDR1 SEHNR, CDR2 FQNEAQ (reference sequence). There are 15 residues in the CDR3. The DNA for the CDR3 is TGTGCCAGCATCCACGGCGGGGGGGCGGGAGATACGCAGTATTTT. Translated: CASIHGGGAGDTQYF. Filled out from reference TRBV7-9 and TRBJ2-3, the complete variable domain reads DTGVSQNPRHKITKRGQNVTFRCDPISEHNRLYWYRQTLGQGPEFLTYFQNEAQLEKSRLLSDRFSAERPKGSFSTLEIQRTEQGDSAMYLCASIHGGGAGDTQYFGPGTRLTVL.

The rearrangement uses TRBV18 and TRBJ2-3; D is possibly TRBD2 (5 bases). The CDR3 loop spans 16 amino acids. V was trimmed by 3 bases and J by 2 bases, leaving 15 bases between them. Germline V gene data show CDR1 as KGHSH and CDR2 as LQKENI. CDR3 in amino acids: CASSPDFRRVTDTQYF. CDR3 bases: TGTGCCAGCTCACCGGACTTCCGAAGGGTCACAGATACGCAGTATTTT.

This sequence joins TRBV7-8 and TRBJ2-2; a possible D gene is TRBD2 (6 bases). The CDR3 consists of 16 residues. Trimming stripped 6 bases from V and 7 bases from J, with 21 bases between. Per germline, CDR1 SGHVS and CDR2 FQNEAQ. CDR3 amino acids: CASRAGRVGEGGELFF. CDR3 sequence (DNA): TGTGCCAGCAGGGCCGGGAGAGTGGGAGAGGGCGGGGAGCTGTTTTTT.

The rearrangement links TRBV4-3 to TRBJ1-1; 9 bases are shared with TRBD1. The CDR3 sequence is 14 residues long. Trimming removed 4 bases from V and 3 bases from J; junction bases left unmatched: 3. Germline V gene sequence: CDR1 LGHNA, CDR2 YSLEER. CDR3 loop: CASSLDRGDTEAFF. The CDR3 nucleotides read TGCGCCAGCAGCCTGGACAGGGGTGACACTGAAGCTTTCTTT.

The gene calls are TRBV5-1 and TRBJ1-3; D unresolved. Germline-derived CDR1 and CDR2 are SGHRS and YFSETQ. CDR3 length: 16 residues. The V end lost 4 bases, the J end lost 4 bases, and 18 bases lay between the germline ends. Here the CDR3 DNA reads TGCGCCAGCAGCCTATCCTGGATCGGGCAAGGAAACACCATATATTTT. Its translation is CASSLSWIGQGNTIYF.

J is TRBJ2-1 and V is TRBV5-1; 7 nucleotides line up with TRBD1. The CDR3 extends over 15 amino acids. Trimming at V came to 0 bases and at J to 5 bases, leaving 5 bases not matched to a gene. Germline V gene lookup returns CDR1 SGHRS and CDR2 YFSETQ. CDR3 nucleotide sequence: TGCGCCAGCAGCTTGGAGGGACAGCCTAACAATGAGCAGTTCTTC. Amino acids: CASSLEGQPNNEQFF.

The V call is TRBV9, the J call TRBJ2-3, with 7 bases identical to TRBD1. CDR1 is SGDLS, CDR2 YYNGEE, per germline. Trimming removed 1 base from V and 5 bases from J; junction bases left unmatched: 7. This CDR3 is 15 amino acids long. The CDR3 sequence: CASSVRGGGGDTQYF. CDR3 in DNA: TGTGCCAGCAGCGTACGAGGGGGCGGTGGAGATACGCAGTATTTT.

This chain joins TRBV7-9 and TRBJ2-7; D gene unclear. Trimming shortened V by 6 bases and J by 4 bases, and 19 bases separated the two germline ends. CDR3 length equals 15 residues. The germline V gene has CDR1 SEHNR and CDR2 FQNEAQ (reference sequence). The CDR3, as DNA: TGTGCCAGCAGTAGATTTATCTCCGACCGGTACGAGCAGTACTTC. Amino acids: CASSRFISDRYEQYF. Looking up the rest from reference TRBV7-9 and TRBJ2-7 gives the full variable domain: DTGVSQNPRHKITKRGQNVTFRCDPISEHNRLYWYRQTLGQGPEFLTYFQNEAQLEKSRLLSDRFSAERPKGSFSTLEIQRTEQGDSAMYLCASSRFISDRYEQYFGPGTRLTVT.